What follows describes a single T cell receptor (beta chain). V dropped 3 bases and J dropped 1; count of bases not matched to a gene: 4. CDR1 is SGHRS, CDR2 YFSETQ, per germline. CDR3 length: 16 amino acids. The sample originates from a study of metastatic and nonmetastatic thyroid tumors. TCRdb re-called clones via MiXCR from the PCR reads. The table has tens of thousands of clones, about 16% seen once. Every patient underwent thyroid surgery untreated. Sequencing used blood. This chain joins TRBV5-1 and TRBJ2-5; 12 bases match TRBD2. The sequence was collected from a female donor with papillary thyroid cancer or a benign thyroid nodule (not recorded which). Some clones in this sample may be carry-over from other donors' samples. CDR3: CASSWGTSGLQETQYF. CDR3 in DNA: TGCGCCAGCAGCTGGGGGACTAGCGGGCTCCAAGAGACCCAGTACTTC.